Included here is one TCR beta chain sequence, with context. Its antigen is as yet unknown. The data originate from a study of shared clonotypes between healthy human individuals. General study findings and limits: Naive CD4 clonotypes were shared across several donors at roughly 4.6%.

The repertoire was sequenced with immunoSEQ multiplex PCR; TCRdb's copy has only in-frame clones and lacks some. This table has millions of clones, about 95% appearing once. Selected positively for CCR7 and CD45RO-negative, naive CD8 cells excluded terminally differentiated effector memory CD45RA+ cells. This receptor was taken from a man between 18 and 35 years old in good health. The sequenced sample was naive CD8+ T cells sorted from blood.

The CDR3 DNA follows: TGTGCCAGCAGCGTAGTGTGGCGGGGGGGCCTGACAGATACGCAGTATTTT. Translating gives CASSVVWRGGLTDTQYF. V usage is TRBV9 and J usage is TRBJ2-3; 9 positions match TRBD2. This CDR3 is built from 17 residues. Per germline, CDR1 SGDLS and CDR2 YYNGEE. V lost 0 bases to trimming and J lost 3 bases; unmatched junction nucleotides: 8. The entire variable domain, with the rest obtained from reference TRBV9 and TRBJ2-3, is as follows: DSGVTQTPKHLITATGQRVTLRCSPRSGDLSVYWYQQSLDQGLQFLIQYYNGEERAKGNILERFSAQQFPDLHSELNLSSLELGDSALYFCASSVVWRGGLTDTQYFGPGTRLTVL.